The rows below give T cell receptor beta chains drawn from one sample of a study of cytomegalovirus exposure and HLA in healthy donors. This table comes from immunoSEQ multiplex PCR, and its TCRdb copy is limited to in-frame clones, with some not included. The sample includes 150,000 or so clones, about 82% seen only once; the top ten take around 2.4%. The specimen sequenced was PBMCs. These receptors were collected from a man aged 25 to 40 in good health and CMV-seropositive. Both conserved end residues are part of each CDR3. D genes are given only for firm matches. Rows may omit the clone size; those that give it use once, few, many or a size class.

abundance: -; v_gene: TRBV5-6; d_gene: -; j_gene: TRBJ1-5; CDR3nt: TGTGCCAGCACTCTGCGTAGGGGCGGTAGTAATCAGCCCCAGCATTTT; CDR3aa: CASTLRRGGSNQPQHF
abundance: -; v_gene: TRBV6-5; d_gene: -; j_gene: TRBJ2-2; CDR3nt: TGTGCCAGCAGACTCACAGGGACCGGGGAGCTGTTTTTT; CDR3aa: CASRLTGTGELFF
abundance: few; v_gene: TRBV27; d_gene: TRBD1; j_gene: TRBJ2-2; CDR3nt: TGTGCCAGCAGTTGGGACAGGGAGGACACCGGGGAGCTGTTTTTT; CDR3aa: CASSWDREDTGELFF
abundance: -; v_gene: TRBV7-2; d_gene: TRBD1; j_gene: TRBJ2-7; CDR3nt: TGTGCCAGCAGCCGAGGGACAGTATCCTACGAGCAGTACTTC; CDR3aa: CASSRGTVSYEQYF
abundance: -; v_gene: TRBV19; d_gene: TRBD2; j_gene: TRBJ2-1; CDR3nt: TGTGCCAGTAGAACTAGCGGAAGCTCCTACAATGAGCAGTTCTTC; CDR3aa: CASRTSGSSYNEQFF
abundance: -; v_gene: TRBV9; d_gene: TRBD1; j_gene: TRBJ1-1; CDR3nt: TGTGCCAGCAGCGTTACAATACAGGGGGGGGACACTGAAGCTTTCTTT; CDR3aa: CASSVTIQGGDTEAFF
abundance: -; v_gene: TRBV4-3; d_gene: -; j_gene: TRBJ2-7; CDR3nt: TGCGCCAGCAGCCAAGGGCGTGAGGGATACGAGCAGTACTTC; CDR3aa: CASSQGREGYEQYF
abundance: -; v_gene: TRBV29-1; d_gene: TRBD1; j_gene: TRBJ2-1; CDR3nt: TGCAGCGCCGGACAGGGGGCTGGTGAGCAGTTCTTC; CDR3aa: CSAGQGAGEQFF
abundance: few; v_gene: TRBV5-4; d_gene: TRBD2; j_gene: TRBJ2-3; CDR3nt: TGTGCCAGCAGCTTTTTGAATAGCGGGGGAGGCACAGATACGCAGTATTTT; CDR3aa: CASSFLNSGGGTDTQYF
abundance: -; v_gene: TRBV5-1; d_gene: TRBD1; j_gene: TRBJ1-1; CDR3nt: TGCGCCAGCAGCTTCACAGGGGGGATCACTGAAGCTTTCTTT; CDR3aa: CASSFTGGITEAFF
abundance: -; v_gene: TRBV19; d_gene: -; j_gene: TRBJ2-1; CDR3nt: TGTGCCAGTAGTGCCGGACTGGCGGGATTCGATGAGCAGTTCTTC; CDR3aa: CASSAGLAGFDEQFF
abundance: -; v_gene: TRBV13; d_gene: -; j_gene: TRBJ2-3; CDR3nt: TGTGCCAGCAAGGTGACAGGACCTACCACAGATACGCAGTATTTT; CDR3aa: CASKVTGPTTDTQYF
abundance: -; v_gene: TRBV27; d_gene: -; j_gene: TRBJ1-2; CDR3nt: TGTGCCAGCGGCATACAGGGAACAGTTTATGGCTACACCTTC; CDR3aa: CASGIQGTVYGYTF
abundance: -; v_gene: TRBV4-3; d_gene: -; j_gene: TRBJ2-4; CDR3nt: TGCGCCAGCAGCCAAGCCTACTTAGCCAAAAACATTCAGTACTTC; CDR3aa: CASSQAYLAKNIQYF
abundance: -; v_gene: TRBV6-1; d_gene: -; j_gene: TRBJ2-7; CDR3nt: TGTGCCAGCACCACGGACTTCGGCTCCTACGAGCAGTACTTC; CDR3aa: CASTTDFGSYEQYF
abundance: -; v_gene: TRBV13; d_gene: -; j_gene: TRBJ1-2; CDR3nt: TGTGCCAGCACACAGGGTGGCTATGGCTACACCTTC; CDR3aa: CASTQGGYGYTF
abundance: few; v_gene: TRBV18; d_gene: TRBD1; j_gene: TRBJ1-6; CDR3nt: TGTGCCAGCTCGGACAGGGATAATTCACCCCTCCACTTT; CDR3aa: CASSDRDNSPLHF
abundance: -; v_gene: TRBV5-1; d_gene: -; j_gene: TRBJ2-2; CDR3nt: TGCGCCAGCAGCTTGGGGCTAGCCGACACCGGGGAGCTGTTTTTT; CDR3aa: CASSLGLADTGELFF
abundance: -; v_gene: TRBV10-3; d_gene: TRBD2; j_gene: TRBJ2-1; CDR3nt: TGTGCCATCGGGACTAGTGAGCAGTTCTTC; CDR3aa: CAIGTSEQFF
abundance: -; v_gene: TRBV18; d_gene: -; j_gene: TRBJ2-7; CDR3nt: TGTGCCAGCTCGATCGGGATCAGGGAGGACGAGCAGTACTTC; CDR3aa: CASSIGIREDEQYF
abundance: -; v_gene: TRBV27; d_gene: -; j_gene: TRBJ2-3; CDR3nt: TGTGCCAGCAGTTCCTTACCGGGGGACACAGATACGCAGTATTTT; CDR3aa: CASSSLPGDTDTQYF
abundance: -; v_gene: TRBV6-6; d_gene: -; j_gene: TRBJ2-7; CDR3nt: TGTGCCAGCAGTCTACAGGGAGACGAGCAGTACTTC; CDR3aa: CASSLQGDEQYF
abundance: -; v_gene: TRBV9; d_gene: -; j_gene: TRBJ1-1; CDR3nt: TGTGCCAGCAGCGTAGATCAGGAGGTTGAAGCTTTCTTT; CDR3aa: CASSVDQEVEAFF
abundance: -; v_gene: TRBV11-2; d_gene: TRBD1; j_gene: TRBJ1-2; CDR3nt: TGTGCCAGCAGCTCTCAGGGGGTGGGCTATGGCTACACCTTC; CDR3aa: CASSSQGVGYGYTF
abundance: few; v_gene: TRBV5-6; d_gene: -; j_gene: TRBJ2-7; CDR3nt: TGTGCCAGCGCCTCTAGGCAGAGGGAGCAGTACTTC; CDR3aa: CASASRQREQYF
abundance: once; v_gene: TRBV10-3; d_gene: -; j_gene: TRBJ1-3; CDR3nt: TGTGCCATCAGTGATGGGGGGGCTGGAAACACCATATATTTT; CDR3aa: CAISDGGAGNTIYF
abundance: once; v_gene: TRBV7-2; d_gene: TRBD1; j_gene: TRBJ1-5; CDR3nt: TGTGCCAGCAGCTGGGGGACAGCTGGATATCAGCCCCAGCATTTT; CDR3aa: CASSWGTAGYQPQHF
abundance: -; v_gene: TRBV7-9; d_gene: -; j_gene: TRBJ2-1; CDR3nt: TGTGCCAGCAGCTTAGCGCGGACTCGCTACAATGAGCAGTTCTTC; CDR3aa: CASSLARTRYNEQFF
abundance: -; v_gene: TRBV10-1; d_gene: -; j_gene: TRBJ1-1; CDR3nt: TGCGCCAGCTCCCCTACGGGCAGGGGGAACACTGAAGCTTTCTTT; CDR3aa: CASSPTGRGNTEAFF
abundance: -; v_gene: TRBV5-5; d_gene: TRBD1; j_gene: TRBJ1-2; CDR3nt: TGTGCCAGCACCGGGACAGGGGGCAATGGCTACACCTTC; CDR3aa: CASTGTGGNGYTF
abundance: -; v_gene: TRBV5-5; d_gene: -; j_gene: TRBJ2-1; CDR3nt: TGTGCCAGCAGCGTGATGACGGGGAATGAGCAGTTCTTC; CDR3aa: CASSVMTGNEQFF
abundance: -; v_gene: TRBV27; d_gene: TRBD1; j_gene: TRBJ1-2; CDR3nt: TGTGCCAGCAGTTTACGCACAGGGGGCGCTTATGTCTATGGCTACACCTTC; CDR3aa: CASSLRTGGAYVYGYTF
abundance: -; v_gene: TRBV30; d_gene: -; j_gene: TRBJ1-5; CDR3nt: TGTGCCTGGAGTGACAGGGAAAATCAGCCCCAGCATTTT; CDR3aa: CAWSDRENQPQHF
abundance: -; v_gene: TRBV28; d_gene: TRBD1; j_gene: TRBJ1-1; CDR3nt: TGTGCCAGCAGTTCCCGCCAGGGGGTGGGCAGTGAAGCTTTCTTT; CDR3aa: CASSSRQGVGSEAFF
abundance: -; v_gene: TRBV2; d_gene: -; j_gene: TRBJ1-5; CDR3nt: TGTGCCAGCAGTCCTCCCAGGTCGAGCAATCAGCCCCAGCATTTT; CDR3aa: CASSPPRSSNQPQHF
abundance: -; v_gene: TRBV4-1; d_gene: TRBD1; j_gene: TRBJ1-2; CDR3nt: TGCGCCAGCAGCCCCGCGACAGGGATGGATGGCTACACCTTC; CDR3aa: CASSPATGMDGYTF
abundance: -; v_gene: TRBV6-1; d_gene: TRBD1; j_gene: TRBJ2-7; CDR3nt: TGTGCCAGCGGCCTACCGGGACAGGGGAGGGGCGAGCAGTACTTC; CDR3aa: CASGLPGQGRGEQYF
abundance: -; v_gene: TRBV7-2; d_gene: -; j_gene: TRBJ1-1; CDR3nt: TGTGCCAGCAGCGCCGAGGCAGGGGTGAACACTGAAGCTTTCTTT; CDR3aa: CASSAEAGVNTEAFF
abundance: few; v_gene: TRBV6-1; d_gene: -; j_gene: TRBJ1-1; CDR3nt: TGTGCCAGCAGTTGGGGCAGCATGAACACTGAAGCTTTCTTT; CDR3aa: CASSWGSMNTEAFF
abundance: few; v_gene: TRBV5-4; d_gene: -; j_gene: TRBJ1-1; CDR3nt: TGTGCCAGCAGCCAAGATGAAGCGGGTCACATGAACACTGAAGCTTTCTTT; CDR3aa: CASSQDEAGHMNTEAFF